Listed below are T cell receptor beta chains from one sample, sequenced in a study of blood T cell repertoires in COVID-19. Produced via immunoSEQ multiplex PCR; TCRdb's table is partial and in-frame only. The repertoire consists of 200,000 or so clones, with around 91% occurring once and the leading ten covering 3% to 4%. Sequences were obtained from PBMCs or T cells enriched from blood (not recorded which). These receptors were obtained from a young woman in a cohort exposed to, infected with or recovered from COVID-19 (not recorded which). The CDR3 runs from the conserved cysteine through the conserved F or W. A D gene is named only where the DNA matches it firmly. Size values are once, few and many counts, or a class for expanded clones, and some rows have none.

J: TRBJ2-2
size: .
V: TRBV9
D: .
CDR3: CASSATSLSNTGELFF
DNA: TGTGCCAGCAGCGCCACTAGCTTGTCGAACACCGGGGAGCTGTTTTTT

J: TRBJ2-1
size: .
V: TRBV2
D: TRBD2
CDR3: CASRAGLTNNEQFF
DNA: TGTGCCAGCAGGGCGGGACTAACCAACAATGAGCAGTTCTTC

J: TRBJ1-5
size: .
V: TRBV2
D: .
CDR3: CASSEQGQDNQPQHF
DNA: TGTGCCAGCAGTGAACAGGGTCAGGACAATCAGCCCCAGCATTTT

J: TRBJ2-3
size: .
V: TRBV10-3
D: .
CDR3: CAIRWATTQYF
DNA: TGTGCCATCAGGTGGGCCACTACGCAGTATTTT

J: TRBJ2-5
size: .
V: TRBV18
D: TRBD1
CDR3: CASSHSEGTEETQYF
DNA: TGTGCCAGCTCGCACAGCGAGGGGACAGAAGAGACCCAGTACTTC

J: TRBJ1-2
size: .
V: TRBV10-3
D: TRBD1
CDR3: CAIGQAGLNYGYTF
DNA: TGTGCCATTGGACAGGCGGGGCTGAACTATGGCTACACCTTC

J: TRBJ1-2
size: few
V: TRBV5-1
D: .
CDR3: CASSLGVGGDGYTF
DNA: TGCGCCAGCAGCTTGGGAGTAGGAGGTGATGGCTACACCTTC

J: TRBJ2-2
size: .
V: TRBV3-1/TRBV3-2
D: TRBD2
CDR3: CASSARSSGRGNTGELFF
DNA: TGTGCCAGCAGCGCCCGATCTAGCGGGAGGGGGAACACCGGGGAGCTGTTTTTT

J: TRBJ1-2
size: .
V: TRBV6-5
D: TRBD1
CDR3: CASRPDRGDYGYTF
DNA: TGTGCCAGCAGACCCGACAGGGGGGACTATGGCTACACCTTC

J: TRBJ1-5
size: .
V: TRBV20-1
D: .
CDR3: CSASQGASNQPQHF
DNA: TGCAGTGCTAGTCAAGGGGCGAGCAATCAGCCCCAGCATTTT

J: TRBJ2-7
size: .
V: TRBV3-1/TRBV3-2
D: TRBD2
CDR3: CASSPRVAGGVEQYF
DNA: TGTGCCAGCAGCCCCCGAGTAGCGGGAGGTGTCGAGCAGTACTTC

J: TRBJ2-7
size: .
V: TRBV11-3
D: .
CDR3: CASRLVESSYEQYF
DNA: TGTGCCAGCAGGTTGGTTGAGAGCTCCTACGAGCAGTACTTC

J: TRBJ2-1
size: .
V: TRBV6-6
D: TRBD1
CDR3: CASSQGDRGINEQFF
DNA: TGTGCCAGCAGTCAGGGGGACAGGGGTATCAATGAGCAGTTCTTC

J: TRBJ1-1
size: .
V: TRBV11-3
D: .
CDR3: CASSSQLNTEAFF
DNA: TGTGCCAGCAGCTCTCAGTTGAACACTGAAGCTTTCTTT

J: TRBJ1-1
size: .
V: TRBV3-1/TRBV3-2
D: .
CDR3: CASSHLGENTEAFF
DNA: TGTGCCAGCAGCCACTTAGGGGAGAACACTGAAGCTTTCTTT

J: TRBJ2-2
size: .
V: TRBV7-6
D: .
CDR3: CASSLDGAVNTGELFF
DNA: TGTGCCAGCAGCTTAGATGGGGCGGTGAACACCGGGGAGCTGTTTTTT

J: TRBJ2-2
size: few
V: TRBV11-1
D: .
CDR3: CASSHGQTGELFF
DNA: TGTGCCAGCAGCCATGGACAGACCGGGGAGCTGTTTTTT

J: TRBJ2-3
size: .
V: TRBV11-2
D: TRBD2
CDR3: CASSPWTSGGPDTQYF
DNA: TGTGCCAGCAGCCCCTGGACTAGCGGGGGTCCAGATACGCAGTATTTT

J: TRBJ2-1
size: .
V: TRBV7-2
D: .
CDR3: CASSREATHSYNEQFF
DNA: TGTGCCAGCAGCCGTGAAGCGACCCACTCCTACAATGAGCAGTTCTTC

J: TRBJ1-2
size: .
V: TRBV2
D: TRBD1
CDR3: CASSERDRDRVNGYTF
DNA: TGTGCCAGCAGTGAAAGAGACCGGGACAGGGTTAATGGCTACACCTTC

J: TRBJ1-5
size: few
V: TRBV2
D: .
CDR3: CASSEVRDQPQHF
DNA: TGTGCCAGCAGTGAAGTAAGAGATCAGCCCCAGCATTTT

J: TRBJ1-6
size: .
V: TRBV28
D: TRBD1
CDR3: CASTDPGTGRTPLHF
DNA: TGTGCCAGCACCGACCCCGGGACAGGGAGGACACCCCTCCACTTT

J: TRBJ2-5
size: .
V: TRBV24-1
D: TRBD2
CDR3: CATSDPAGGLETQYF
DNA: TGTGCCACCAGTGATCCAGCGGGGGGCCTGGAGACCCAGTACTTC

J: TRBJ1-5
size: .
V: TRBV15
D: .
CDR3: CATSRDKLYSNQPQHF
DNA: TGTGCCACCAGCAGAGATAAACTTTATAGCAATCAGCCCCAGCATTTT

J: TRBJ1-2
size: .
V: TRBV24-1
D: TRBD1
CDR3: CATSDAGTVFNYGYTF
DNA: TGTGCCACCAGTGATGCCGGGACAGTCTTTAACTATGGCTACACCTTC

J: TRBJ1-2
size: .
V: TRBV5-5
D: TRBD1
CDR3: CASSLAPGQGEYGYTF
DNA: TGTGCCAGCAGCTTGGCCCCAGGACAGGGTGAATATGGCTACACCTTC

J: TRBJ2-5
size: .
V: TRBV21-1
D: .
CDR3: CASTPGTSVREETQYF
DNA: TGTGCCAGCACCCCCGGGACTAGCGTTCGGGAAGAGACCCAGTACTTC

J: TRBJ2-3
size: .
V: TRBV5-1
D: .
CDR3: CASSTGTITDTQYF
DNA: TGCGCCAGCAGCACCGGGACAATCACAGATACGCAGTATTTT